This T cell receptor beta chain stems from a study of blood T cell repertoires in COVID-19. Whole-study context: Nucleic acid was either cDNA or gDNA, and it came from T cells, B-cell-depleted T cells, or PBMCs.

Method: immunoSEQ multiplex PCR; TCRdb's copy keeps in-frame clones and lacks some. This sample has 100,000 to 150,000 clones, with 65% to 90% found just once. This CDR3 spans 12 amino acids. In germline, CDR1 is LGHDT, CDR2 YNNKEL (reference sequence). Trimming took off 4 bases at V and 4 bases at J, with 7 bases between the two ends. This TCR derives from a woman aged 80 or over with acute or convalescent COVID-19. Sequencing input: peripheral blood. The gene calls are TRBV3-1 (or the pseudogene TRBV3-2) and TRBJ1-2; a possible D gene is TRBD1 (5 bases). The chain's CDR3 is CASSRGTYGYTF. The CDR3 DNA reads TGTGCCAGCAGCCGCGGGACCTATGGCTACACCTTC.